This T cell receptor (beta chain) was captured in a study of cytomegalovirus exposure and HLA in healthy donors. With regard to this clone: At the DNA level, this CDR3 is encoded by other sequences in the same sample as well.

The PCR ran on 60 Vbeta and 13 Jbeta primers. Original analysis: A follow-up analysis tallied about 80 million unique TCR beta chains, some 11 million shared. TCRdb keeps only in-frame clones here, not all; method: immunoSEQ multiplex PCR. The V and J calls and clone size were taken over from that table, and D and trimming were inferred from the DNA. The sample has 200,000 to 250,000 clones, about 80% seen once; the top ten hold around 8.3%. The V gene end was trimmed by 4 bases and the J gene end by 5 bases; junction bases not matched to a gene: 2. The germline CDR1 and CDR2 sequences are SGHRS and YFSETQ. CDR3 length equals 14 residues.

The V call is TRBV5-1, the J call TRBJ2-7, with 14 bases matching TRBD2. The TCR was taken from a woman aged 55-75 years in good health and CMV-seropositive. The source material was PBMCs. The CDR3 nucleotides read TGCGCCAGCAGCCTGGGACTAGCGGGAGACGAGCAGTACTTC. Amino acids: CASSLGLAGDEQYF.